The 30 T cell receptor beta chains listed next were all sequenced from one sample in a study of T and B cells in COVID-19 patients. Multiplex PCR with BIOMED2 TRB-A/B primer pools amplified TRB rearrangements. TCRdb re-called the multiplex PCR reads with MiXCR, one entry per CDR3 protein. This table holds 14,000 or so distinct CDR3 sequences, 28% found once. Each TRB amplification used roughly 240-550 ng of genomic DNA from blood. The specimen sequenced was blood. The receptors come from a human donor who had recovered from COVID-19.

By proportion, this clonotype is medium-sized. The chain employs TRBV29-1 and TRBJ2-7; possible D gene TRBD1, 6 bases. Trimming pared 6 bases from V and 2 bases from J, leaving 14 bases between. Per germline, CDR1 SQVTM and CDR2 ANQGSEA. The CDR3 sequence is 13 residues long. CDR3 amino acids: CSVTGTLTYEQYF. CDR3 coding DNA: TGCAGCGTGACCGGGACACTTACCTACGAGCAGTACTTC.

The chain couples TRBV20-1 to TRBJ2-1; possibly TRBD1 for D (6 bases). Per germline, CDR1 DFQATT and CDR2 SNEGSKA (reference sequence). The CDR3 spans 14 residues. V lost 5 bases, J lost 7 bases, and 18 bases lay in between. The CDR3 reads CSAAWGQVRNEQFF. Here the CDR3 DNA reads TGCAGTGCTGCTTGGGGGCAGGTTAGGAATGAGCAGTTCTTC.

This clonotype is medium-sized in the sample. This chain joins TRBV15 and TRBJ2-7; 10 bases line up with TRBD2. Germline V gives CDR1 LNHNV, CDR2 YYDKDF (reference sequence). CDR3 length equals 15 residues. V was clipped by 0 bases and J by 2 bases; unmatched bases: 1. CDR3 residues: CATSRDLAGAYEQYF. The CDR3 region has the DNA TGTGCCACCAGCAGAGACCTAGCGGGAGCCTACGAGCAGTACTTC. Supplemented by reference TRBV15 and TRBJ2-7, the full variable domain reads DAMVIQNPRYQVTQFGKPVTLSCSQTLNHNVMYWYQQKSSQAPKLLFHYYDKDFNNEADTPDNFQSRRPNTSFCFLDIRSPGLGDTAMYLCATSRDLAGAYEQYFGPGTRLTVT.

This clonotype occurred a few times. V and J are TRBV5-1 and TRBJ2-7, with 8 positions matching TRBD2. Germline-derived CDR1 and CDR2 are SGHRS and YFSETQ. Losses at the gene ends were 0 bases for V and 6 bases for J; bases not matched to a gene: 5. The CDR3 runs 14 residues. CDR3 in DNA: TGCGCCAGCAGCTTGGTTGCGGGAGGCGGCGAGCAGTACTTC. This translates into CASSLVAGGGEQYF.

The chain employs TRBV19 and TRBJ2-5; 13 bases agree with TRBD2. The germline V gene has CDR1 LNHDA and CDR2 SQIVND (reference sequence). The ends lost 3 bases at V and 2 bases at J; junction bases unmatched: 3. This CDR3 comprises 16 residues. CDR3 sequence (DNA): TGTGCCAGTAGTATCTGGACTAGCGGGGGTCAAGAGACCCAGTACTTC. Amino acid sequence: CASSIWTSGGQETQYF.

V gene TRBV7-2 combines with J gene TRBJ2-7, with D perhaps being TRBD1 or TRBD2 (6 bases each). Between the trimmed V and J ends, which lost 6 bases and 1 base, there was a span of 16 bases. Germline V gene lookup returns CDR1 SGHTA and CDR2 FQGNSA. This CDR3 is 15 amino acids long. CDR3 loop: CASSRTGRSSYEQYF. DNA of the CDR3: TGTGCCAGCAGTCGAACAGGGAGGTCTTCCTACGAGCAGTACTTC.

This clonotype was detected many times. The gene calls are TRBV7-6 and TRBJ2-7, with 7 bases fitting TRBD1. This CDR3 has 14 amino acids. The germline gives CDR1 SGHVS, CDR2 FNYEAQ. The V gene end was trimmed by 5 bases and the J gene end by 4 bases; junction bases not matched to a gene: 8. The CDR3 is CASSLTTGSYEQYF. CDR3 nucleotides: TGTGCCAGCAGCCTAACGACAGGGTCTTACGAGCAGTACTTC.

Within the sample, this clonotype is medium-sized. The chain employs TRBV6-5 and TRBJ2-1, with 12 positions matching TRBD2. Germline values: CDR1 MNHEY, CDR2 SVGAGI. The V gene end was trimmed by 6 bases and the J gene end by 7 bases; junction bases not matched to a gene: 4. The CDR3 has 14 residues. CDR3 DNA: TGTGCCAGCAGACTGCTAGCGGGAGGGAATGAGCAGTTCTTC. It is translated as CASRLLAGGNEQFF.

This clonotype was seen ten or more times. The chain has TRBV6-5 and TRBJ1-2, with TRBD1 matching 9 bases. The CDR3 is 14 amino acids. CDR1 MNHEY and CDR2 SVGAGI come from the germline V gene. V trimming: 1 base; J trimming: 6 bases; junction bases outside the gene matches: 3. The DNA for the CDR3 is TGTGCCAGCAGTTACTTCGACAGGGGGGATGGCTACACCTTC. Protein: CASSYFDRGDGYTF.

This chain connects TRBV24-1 to TRBJ2-7; 7 nucleotides line up with TRBD1. The CDR3 runs to 13 residues. Germline V gives CDR1 KGHDR, CDR2 SFDVKD. V gave up 11 bases and J gave up 3 bases; unmatched junction bases: 9. CDR3 nucleotide sequence: TGTGCCAGCCAGAGTTCAGGGGGCTACGAGCAGTACTTC. This gives the protein CASQSSGGYEQYF.

The rearrangement uses TRBV5-1 and TRBJ1-4; 7 nucleotides line up with TRBD1. The CDR3 runs 15 residues. With 4 bases clipped from V and 0 bases from J, the junction kept 3 bases outside the gene matches. Germline CDR1 reads SGHRS; CDR2 reads YFSETQ. The CDR3 sequence is CASSDDRATNEKLFF. In nucleotides, the CDR3 is TGCGCCAGCAGCGATGACAGGGCAACTAATGAAAAACTGTTTTTT. The variable domain in full, completed from reference TRBV5-1 and TRBJ1-4, reads KAGVTQTPRYLIKTRGQQVTLSCSPISGHRSVSWYQQTPGQGLQFLFEYFSETQRNKGNFPGRFSGRQFSNSRSEMNVSTLELGDSALYLCASSDDRATNEKLFFGSGTQLSVL.

The rearrangement links TRBV30 to TRBJ1-2; a possible D gene is TRBD1 (6 bases). V was clipped by 6 bases and J by 0 bases, with 14 bases between them. The CDR3 consists of 14 residues. Germline CDR1 GTSNPN, CDR2 SVGIG (reference sequence). CDR3 amino acids: CACSSGGPNYGYTF. The CDR3 coding sequence is TGTGCCTGTAGTTCGGGGGGCCCTAACTATGGCTACACCTTC. Together with reference TRBV30 and TRBJ1-2, the CDR3 gives the full variable domain: SQTIHQWPATLVQPVGSPLSLECTVEGTSNPNLYWYRQAAGRGLQLLFYSVGIGQISSEVPQNLSASRPQDRQFILSSKKLLLSDSGFYLCACSSGGPNYGYTFGSGTRLTVV.

By share of the sample, this clonotype is large. The junction departs from the called germline gene at one end, perhaps through a read error. This sequence joins TRBV29-1 and TRBJ2-3; 7 bases agree with TRBD1. This CDR3 comprises 12 residues. The germline V gene encodes CDR1 SQVTM and CDR2 ANQGSEA. The CDR3 protein is CSVEGTADTQYF. CDR3 in DNA: TGCAGCGTGGAAGGGACAGCAGATACGCAGTATTTT.

The genes are TRBV6-5 and TRBJ1-1, with TRBD1 as a possible D gene (6 bases). The V gene's germline CDR1 is MNHEY and CDR2 SVGAGI. The CDR3 is 17 residues long. The V end was cut by 3 bases, the J end by 3 bases, with 20 bases between. The CDR3 loop is CASSYMGGRVRHTEAFF. CDR3 DNA: TGTGCCAGCAGTTATATGGGGGGCAGGGTTCGGCACACTGAAGCTTTCTTT.

V usage is TRBV11-1 and J usage is TRBJ1-2; no firm D call. V lost 5 bases to trimming and J lost 7 bases, with 14 bases between them. This CDR3 region has 13 residues. The V gene's germline CDR1 is SGHAT and CDR2 FQDESV (reference sequence). CDR3: CASSTGEGSGYTF. The DNA for the CDR3 is TGTGCCAGCAGCACGGGCGAGGGTAGTGGCTACACCTTC.

This clonotype showed up just once. This chain connects TRBV28 to TRBJ1-2; 8 positions agree with TRBD1. Germline values: CDR1 MDHEN, CDR2 SYDVKM. The J segment lost 4 bases and the V segment lost 8 bases, leaving 9 bases of the junction unmatched. This CDR3 is built from 14 residues. The CDR3 region is CASSSPDRGYGYTF. DNA of the CDR3: TGTGCCAGCTCATCCCCCGACAGGGGCTATGGCTACACCTTC.

A few counts support this clonotype. The chain joins TRBV12-3 or TRBV12-4 to TRBJ2-1; 16 bases are shared with TRBD2. V shed 6 bases and J 8 bases; nucleotides not matched to a gene: 4. This CDR3 is 15 amino acids long. The CDR3 coding sequence is TGTGCCAGCAGATCCGGGACTAGCGGGAGGGATGAGCAGTTCTTC. It yields the protein CASRSGTSGRDEQFF.

This clonotype came up many times. The chain carries TRBV6-6 and TRBJ1-6; 7 bases agree with TRBD1. The CDR3 has 15 residues. V shed 6 bases, J shed 5 bases, and the junction held 7 bases outside the gene matches. Germline CDR1 reads MNHNY; CDR2 reads SVGAGI (reference sequence). CDR3 amino acids: CASRAGTANNSPLHF. CDR3 nucleotide sequence: TGTGCCAGCAGAGCAGGGACAGCAAATAATTCACCCCTCCACTTT.

The genes are TRBV10-3 and TRBJ2-7; a weak D match, TRBD2 (5 bases). From germline, CDR1 is ENHRY and CDR2 SYGVKD. V lost 0 bases and J lost 4, with 13 bases in between. This CDR3 region has 15 residues. CDR3 DNA: TGTGCCATCAGTGAGTCGGATGCTAGCCAGTACGAGCAGTACTTC. Translated: CAISESDASQYEQYF.

This clonotype qualifies as medium-sized. The chain uses TRBV29-1 and TRBJ1-2; D not resolved. Germline V gene data show CDR1 as SQVTM and CDR2 as ANQGSEA. The ends were cut back, 2 bases at V and 4 bases at J, with 11 bases in the middle. The CDR3 contains 13 residues. The CDR3 bases are TGCAGCGTTGAATCCGGGCTCGGCTATGGCTACACCTTC. Translation gives CSVESGLGYGYTF.

This clonotype was seen at least ten times. The chain recombines TRBV27 with TRBJ1-4; TRBD1 is a possible D gene (5 bases). Germline V lookup: CDR1 MNHEY, CDR2 SMNVEV (reference sequence). The germline V and J ends were trimmed by 6 bases and 8 bases, with 16 bases remaining between them. This CDR3 has 14 amino acids. CDR3 residues: CASRLTGLGEKLFF. In nucleotides, the CDR3 is TGTGCCAGCAGGCTAACAGGCTTGGGGGAAAAACTGTTTTTT.

This clonotype is labeled as medium-sized (0.01 to 0.1%). The CDR3 here is CASSTGTGGEKLFF. For the CDR3, the DNA is TGTGCCAGCTCCACGGGGACAGGGGGCGAAAAACTGTTTTTT. This chain uses TRBV18 with TRBJ1-4; 12 nucleotides agree with TRBD1. Trimming removed 6 bases from V and 8 bases from J; junction bases left unmatched: 4. CDR1 and CDR2 from the germline V gene are KGHSH and LQKENI. This CDR3 has 14 residues. The full variable domain, completed using reference TRBV18 and TRBJ1-4, is NAGVMQNPRHLVRRRGQEARLRCSPMKGHSHVYWYRQLPEEGLKFMVYLQKENIIDESGMPKERFSAEFPKEGPSILRIQQVVRGDSAAYFCASSTGTGGEKLFFGSGTQLSVL.

The chain couples TRBV30 to TRBJ1-5; possible D gene TRBD1, 5 bases. CDR1 and CDR2 from the germline V gene are GTSNPN and SVGIG (reference sequence). This CDR3 contains 16 residues. Between the trimmed V and J ends, which lost 1 base and 8 bases, there was a span of 21 bases. This chain's CDR3 is CAWSAWGVRSLEPQHF. CDR3 DNA sequence: TGTGCCTGGAGTGCATGGGGGGTTCGGTCATTGGAGCCCCAGCATTTT.

Relative to its sample, this clonotype is medium-sized (0.01 to 0.1%). The V and J genes are TRBV29-1 and TRBJ2-7; 9 nucleotides match TRBD1. This CDR3 is built from 14 residues. V lost 3 bases and J lost 2; bases outside the gene matches: 5. CDR1 is SQVTM and CDR2 is ANQGSEA in the germline V gene. CDR3 sequence reads: CSVDEGTGTYEQYF. CDR3 sequence (DNA): TGCAGCGTTGATGAAGGGACAGGGACCTACGAGCAGTACTTC.

This clonotype was seen a handful of times. The chain joins TRBV24-1 to TRBJ2-1; TRBD2 is a possible D gene (6 bases). Germline V gene lookup returns CDR1 KGHDR and CDR2 SFDVKD. The V end was cut by 0 bases, the J end by 12 bases, with 14 bases between. The length of the CDR3 is 14 residues. CDR3 sequence (DNA): TGTGCCACCAGTGATTTGCCCGGTCCCGGGGGGCAGTTCTTC. Encoded protein: CATSDLPGPGGQFF.

The sample holds many counts of this clonotype. The chain has TRBV27 and TRBJ2-7, with TRBD1 matching 10 bases. The V segment lost 4 bases and the J segment 4 bases; nucleotides outside the gene matches: 16. This CDR3 has 18 residues. CDR1 and CDR2 (germline): MNHEY, SMNVEV (reference sequence). Here the CDR3 reads CASSSARARDRGKYEQYF. The CDR3 DNA follows: TGTGCCAGCAGTTCCGCCAGGGCCCGGGACAGGGGAAAGTACGAGCAGTACTTC.

This clonotype is categorized as medium-sized. The rearrangement links TRBV19 to TRBJ1-4; no definite D call. Trimming removed 4 bases from V and 6 bases from J, with 12 bases in between. The CDR3 loop spans 14 amino acids. Germline CDR1 and CDR2: LNHDA and SQIVND (reference sequence). The CDR3 sequence is CASSTRSADEKLFF. The CDR3 region has the DNA TGTGCCAGTAGTACGCGCAGTGCGGATGAAAAACTGTTTTTT.

This chain links TRBV30 with TRBJ2-5, with D possibly TRBD2 on 6 matching bases. Germline-derived CDR1 and CDR2 are GTSNPN and SVGIG (reference sequence). This CDR3 is built from 13 residues. V lost 2 bases and J lost 1, with 8 bases in between. The CDR3: CAWSRDFQETQYF. In DNA, the CDR3 is TGTGCCTGGAGTCGGGACTTCCAAGAGACCCAGTACTTC.

This clonotype is deemed medium-sized (0.01 to 0.1%). This chain uses TRBV19 with TRBJ2-3, with TRBD2 matching over 13 bases. After removal of 5 bases from V and 7 bases from J, the junction contained 9 bases not matched to a gene. Looked up from germline, CDR1 is LNHDA and CDR2 is SQIVND (reference sequence). This CDR3 region has 16 residues. This CDR3 is CASSVTPGLAGNTQYF. The CDR3 DNA sequence: TGTGCCAGTAGTGTCACCCCGGGACTAGCGGGGAATACGCAGTATTTT.

V and J are TRBV12-3 or TRBV12-4 and TRBJ2-5; 7 bases match TRBD1. The CDR3 sequence is 14 residues long. The J segment lost 5 bases and the V segment lost 5 bases, leaving 8 bases of the junction unmatched. CDR3 coding DNA: TGTGCCAGCAGTCAAAACGACAGGGAGGAGACCCAGTACTTC. This gives the protein CASSQNDREETQYF.